Shown below are 8 T cell receptor beta chains from a single sample sequenced in a study of vaccination effects on CD4 cells after COVID-19 (dated by TCRdb to about 2022). To identify antigen-specific CD4+ T cell clonotypes by their expansion, the ViraFEST assay first stimulated PBMC with viral peptide pools and then applied TCR sequencing. After about 9 days of culture, CD4+ T cells were isolated with the EasySep CD4+ T cell isolation kit. The library came from the immunoSEQ multiplex PCR assay. This is the immuneACCESS table as TCRdb keeps it, with only in-frame sequences that have V and J called. A part of the clones is gone; compared with another copy, unresolved V genes explain less than half, and the rest is unexplained. This sample is represented by 50,000 to 65,000 clones; around 85% of them were singletons. The ten top clones hold roughly 2.3% of the sample. No antigens are known for them.

The specimen was CD4+ T cells from PBMCs cultured with HCoV-229E spike peptides, collected before COVID-19 vaccination. The cell subset or site label, as the study defines it: HCoV-229E spike overlapping peptide pool stimulation. The source of these receptors is a human donor who received a COVID-19 vaccine.

The rearrangement uses TRBV7-3 and TRBJ2-1; no reliable D call. The CDR3 totals 13 residues. Deletions cut 1 base from V and 7 bases from J, with 8 bases between. CDR1 SGHTA and CDR2 FQGTGA come from the germline V gene. This CDR3 reads CASSLSSKNEQFF. The CDR3 bases are TGTGCCAGCAGCTTAAGCAGCAAAAATGAGCAGTTCTTC.

The V call is TRBV19, the J call TRBJ1-4, with TRBD1 matching over 9 bases. Germline V gene sequence: CDR1 LNHDA, CDR2 SQIVND (reference sequence). After removal of 6 bases from V and 8 bases from J, the junction contained 7 bases not matched to a gene. The CDR3 runs 14 residues. The CDR3: CASRPGQGMEKLFF. CDR3 bases: TGTGCCAGTAGGCCGGGACAGGGCATGGAAAAACTGTTTTTT. The variable domain in full, with the rest retrieved from reference TRBV19 and TRBJ1-4, is DGGITQSPKYLFRKEGQNVTLSCEQNLNHDAMYWYRQDPGQGLRLIYYSQIVNDFQKGDIAEGYSVSREKKESFPLTVTSAQKNPTAFYLCASRPGQGMEKLFFGSGTQLSVL.

In DNA form, the CDR3 reads TGTGCCAGCAGCAGGAGTCAAGAGACCCAGTACTTC. Translating gives CASSRSQETQYF. This chain connects TRBV9 to TRBJ2-5; no reliable D call. Looked up from germline, CDR1 is SGDLS and CDR2 is YYNGEE. The CDR3 totals 12 residues. Trimming stripped 4 bases from V and 2 bases from J, with 6 bases between. Based on the CDR3 plus reference TRBV9 and TRBJ2-5, the full variable domain is DSGVTQTPKHLITATGQRVTLRCSPRSGDLSVYWYQQSLDQGLQFLIQYYNGEERAKGNILERFSAQQFPDLHSELNLSSLELGDSALYFCASSRSQETQYFGPGTRLLVL.

The chain joins TRBV12-3 or TRBV12-4 to TRBJ1-1; tentatively, D is TRBD1 (6 bases). This CDR3 region has 13 residues. V lost 5 bases and J 7 bases, leaving 14 bases between the germline ends. CDR3 region: CASSDQGINEAFF. For the CDR3, the DNA is TGTGCCAGCAGTGACCAGGGGATCAATGAAGCTTTCTTT.

The chain joins TRBV6-5 to TRBJ1-5, with a tentative D call TRBD1 (6 bases). The CDR3 contains 15 residues. Trimming took 4 bases from V and 4 from J, leaving 14 bases between them. CDR1 and CDR2 from the germline V gene are MNHEY and SVGAGI. CDR3 amino acids: CASSFSGTTNQPQHF. The CDR3, as DNA: TGTGCCAGCAGTTTTTCCGGGACAACGAATCAGCCCCAGCATTTT.

CDR3: CASSQVYEQFF. CDR3 sequence (DNA): TGTGCCAGCAGCCAAGTCTATGAGCAGTTCTTC. The V gene is TRBV3-1 (or the pseudogene TRBV3-2), the J gene TRBJ2-1; the D is unclear. Trimming took off 1 base at V and 8 bases at J, with 3 bases between the two ends. Looked up from germline, CDR1 is LGHDT and CDR2 is YNNKEL (reference sequence). The CDR3 runs 11 residues.

This chain links TRBV18 with TRBJ2-3; a possible D gene is TRBD1 (5 bases). Trimming cost V 4 bases and J 4 bases, with 21 bases left between them. The germline CDR1 and CDR2 sequences are KGHSH and LQKENI. This CDR3 spans 17 amino acids. DNA for the CDR3: TGTGCCAGCTCACAAATCCCAGGGCTAAGGGGCTCAGATACGCAGTATTTT. Encoded protein: CASSQIPGLRGSDTQYF.

This sequence joins TRBV15 and TRBJ2-2; no clear D. V lost 3 bases to trimming and J lost 0 bases, with 17 bases between them. The CDR3 sequence is 18 residues long. CDR1 is LNHNV, CDR2 YYDKDF, per germline (reference sequence). The CDR3 spells CATSRYRPLPSNTGELFF. In DNA, the CDR3 is TGTGCCACCAGCAGGTACCGGCCTTTACCCTCGAACACCGGGGAGCTGTTTTTT.